This TCR beta chain stems from a study of cytomegalovirus exposure and HLA in healthy donors. About the research overall: A previous analysis identified approximately 110 million unique TCR beta sequences derived from around 200 million T cells.

PCR involved 60 Vbeta and 13 Jbeta primers. Assay: immunoSEQ multiplex PCR; the TCRdb copy retains only in-frame clones and omits some. The table records around 220,000 clones, under 80% of them present only once. Regarding the study as a whole: Data from an earlier analysis indicated that most TCR beta V segments were productive either about 87% or about 30% of the time. V segments that were indistinguishable, TRBV6-2 and TRBV6-3 among them, were omitted from analysis. Later examination showed HLA-associated TCR beta chains had greater clonal expansion than equally common others.

V was trimmed by 6 bases and J by 1 base, leaving 15 bases between them. CDR3 length equals 16 residues. Germline values: CDR1 SSHAT, CDR2 FNYEAQ (reference sequence). Comments on this clone: Its antigen is not identified.

J is TRBJ2-2 and V is TRBV7-7; D possibly corresponds to TRBD2 (6 bases). The material sequenced was PBMCs. This clonotype was sampled from a girl aged 2 to 10 in good health and CMV-seronegative. The CDR3 loop reads CASRLDRGGNTGELFF. For the CDR3, the DNA is TGTGCCAGCAGACTCGACCGGGGAGGGAACACCGGGGAGCTGTTTTTT.